Below are 23 T cell receptor beta chains sequenced from a single sample in a study of radiotherapy plus CTLA-4 blockade in lung cancer listed by TCRdb under 2018. Library construction relied on the immunoSEQ multiplex PCR assay. This is the immuneACCESS table as TCRdb keeps it, with only in-frame sequences that have V and J called. A part of the clones is gone; compared with another copy, unresolved V genes explain less than half, and the rest is unexplained. The table for this sample lists 65,000 to 70,000 clones; around 79% of them were counted only once. The ten most abundant clones make up 10% of the sample. This specimen consisted of peripheral blood, obtained from a patient treated with radiotherapy plus ipilimumab. All receptors derive from a human donor with non-small cell lung cancer who had a complete response to radiotherapy plus ipilimumab.

The chain is built from TRBV9 and TRBJ2-7, with 11 positions matching TRBD2. CDR1 and CDR2 (germline): SGDLS, YYNGEE. V trimming: 3 bases; J trimming: 1 base; junction bases outside the gene matches: 0. This CDR3 has 14 residues. DNA for the CDR3: TGTGCCAGCAGCGGGACTAGCGGGTCCTACGAGCAGTACTTC. This codes for CASSGTSGSYEQYF. Filled out from reference TRBV9 and TRBJ2-7, the complete variable domain reads DSGVTQTPKHLITATGQRVTLRCSPRSGDLSVYWYQQSLDQGLQFLIQYYNGEERAKGNILERFSAQQFPDLHSELNLSSLELGDSALYFCASSGTSGSYEQYFGPGTRLTVT.

The chain is built from TRBV30 and TRBJ1-2; D is possibly TRBD1 (6 bases). This CDR3 has 14 residues. The ends were cut back, 1 base at V and 4 bases at J, with 13 bases in the middle. Germline V gene data show CDR1 as GTSNPN and CDR2 as SVGIG (reference sequence). The CDR3 here is CAWSGSRTVYGYTF. The CDR3 DNA is TGTGCCTGGAGTGGGTCTCGGACAGTCTATGGCTACACCTTC.

This clone was counted only a few times. The chain combines TRBV27 with TRBJ1-5, with D tentatively TRBD1 (5 bases). Trimming shortened V by 3 bases and J by 6 bases, and 9 bases separated the two germline ends. Germline V gene lookup returns CDR1 MNHEY and CDR2 SMNVEV (reference sequence). The CDR3 is 13 residues long. The CDR3 loop reads CASSLRGGQPQHF. The CDR3 nucleotides are TGTGCCAGCAGTTTGAGGGGCGGTCAGCCCCAGCATTTT.

This chain joins TRBV7-2 and TRBJ1-5; unclear D gene. The CDR3 is 13 amino acids. CDR1 is SGHTA, CDR2 FQGNSA, per germline. Trimming pared 0 bases from V and 7 bases from J, leaving 7 bases between. The CDR3 DNA sequence: TGTGCCAGCAGCTTAGCCTCCAGGCAGCCCCAGCATTTT. It translates to CASSLASRQPQHF.

This chain joins TRBV7-2 and TRBJ1-2; TRBD1 matches 12 bases. Losses at the gene ends were 5 bases for V and 2 bases for J; bases not matched to a gene: 9. The V gene's germline CDR1 is SGHTA and CDR2 FQGNSA. The CDR3 length is 17 residues. The chain's CDR3 is CASSPPGQGALNYGYTF. In DNA form, the CDR3 reads TGTGCCAGCAGCCCCCCGGGACAGGGGGCGCTAAACTATGGCTACACCTTC. The whole variable domain, remainder taken from reference TRBV7-2 and TRBJ1-2, is GAGVSQSPSNKVTEKGKDVELRCDPISGHTALYWYRQSLGQGLEFLIYFQGNSAPDKSGLPSDRFSAERTGGSVSTLTIQRTQQEDSAVYLCASSPPGQGALNYGYTFGSGTRLTVV.

The gene calls are TRBV30 and TRBJ1-1, with D unresolved. The V end lost 3 bases, the J end lost 1 base, and 15 bases lay between the germline ends. Germline loops: CDR1 GTSNPN, CDR2 SVGIG (reference sequence). CDR3 length: 15 amino acids. The CDR3 DNA reads TGTGCCTGGAGGGGTTGGAGAAGAAGGAACACTGAAGCTTTCTTT. It specifies CAWRGWRRRNTEAFF.

This chain joins TRBV10-1 and TRBJ1-1; a weak D match, TRBD1 (5 bases). CDR1 is WNHNN and CDR2 is SYGVQD in the germline V gene (reference sequence). The CDR3 is 15 residues long. The V end was cut by 4 bases, the J end by 1 base, with 13 bases between. CDR3 residues: CASSALGGENTEAFF. In DNA form, the CDR3 reads TGCGCCAGCAGTGCTTTAGGAGGGGAGAACACTGAAGCTTTCTTT.

The rearrangement joins TRBV5-6 to TRBJ2-3; the D gene could be TRBD1 or TRBD2 (5 bases each). V lost 1 base to trimming and J lost 5 bases, with 14 bases between them. The CDR3 is 15 amino acids. Per the germline V gene, CDR1 is SGHDT and CDR2 is YYEEEE. The CDR3 region is CASSLLGRAEDTQYF. Written as DNA, the CDR3 is TGTGCCAGCAGCTTGTTGGGACGGGCAGAAGATACGCAGTATTTT. The full variable domain, completed using reference TRBV5-6 and TRBJ2-3, is DAGVTQSPTHLIKTRGQQVTLRCSPKSGHDTVSWYQQALGQGPQFIFQYYEEEERQRGNFPDRFSGHQFPNYSSELNVNALLLGDSALYLCASSLLGRAEDTQYFGPGTRLTVL.

V is TRBV11-2 and J is TRBJ2-7; D may be TRBD1 or TRBD2 (7 bases each). Germline CDR1 and CDR2: SGHAT and FQNNGV. The V gene lost 4 bases and the J gene lost 5 bases, with 24 bases spanning the gap. The CDR3 sequence is 17 residues long. The CDR3 loop is CASSSLGRRQGGDEQYF. Here the CDR3 DNA reads TGTGCCAGCAGCTCCCTGGGGCGCCGACAGGGAGGGGACGAGCAGTACTTC.

V usage is TRBV7-2 and J usage is TRBJ2-2; D call uncertain. CDR1 is SGHTA, CDR2 FQGNSA, per germline. The CDR3 is made up of 13 amino acids. The V gene lost 5 bases and the J gene lost 8 bases, with 12 bases spanning the gap. In DNA, the CDR3 is TGTGCCAGCAGCCTATCACGAACAGGGGAGCTGTTTTTT. This codes for CASSLSRTGELFF.

Turning to this clone: This specimen includes other DNA sequences encoding the same CDR3. This chain uses TRBV5-6 with TRBJ1-1, with D maybe TRBD1 (6 bases). The CDR3 has 17 amino acids. Germline V CDR1 and CDR2: SGHDT, YYEEEE. Trimming shortened V by 1 base and J by 2 bases, and 18 bases separated the two germline ends. The CDR3 spells CASSLFPRGDFNTEAFF. As DNA, the CDR3 is TGTGCCAGCAGCTTGTTCCCCAGGGGAGATTTTAACACTGAAGCTTTCTTT.

The V gene is TRBV6-1, the J gene TRBJ1-5; 10 bases line up with TRBD1. The germline V gene has CDR1 MNHNS and CDR2 SASEGT. CDR3 length equals 17 residues. V lost 4 bases to trimming and J lost 2 bases; unmatched junction nucleotides: 8. The CDR3 here is CASSGGTGTGGNQPQHF. The CDR3 DNA sequence: TGTGCCAGCAGTGGGGGAACCGGGACAGGGGGCAATCAGCCCCAGCATTTT.

V is TRBV7-2 and J is TRBJ2-3, with D hard to call. The V gene lost 4 bases and the J gene lost 2 bases, with 4 bases spanning the gap. Germline V gene lookup returns CDR1 SGHTA and CDR2 FQGNSA. This CDR3 comprises 12 residues. The CDR3 DNA follows: TGTGCCAGCAGCTCAATCACAGATACGCAGTATTTT. It specifies CASSSITDTQYF.

V and J are TRBV30 and TRBJ1-2, with 8 bases aligning to TRBD1. This CDR3 is 15 amino acids long. The germline gives CDR1 GTSNPN, CDR2 SVGIG (reference sequence). V was clipped by 3 bases and J by 7 bases; unmatched bases: 13. The CDR3 DNA sequence: TGTGCCTGGAGATCTGGACAGGGCCGGTGGCCTGGCTACACCTTC. Amino acid sequence: CAWRSGQGRWPGYTF.

The rearrangement links TRBV29-1 to TRBJ1-1; perhaps TRBD1 as D (5 bases). The CDR3 has 14 residues. Germline loops: CDR1 SQVTM, CDR2 ANQGSEA. Trimming cost V 6 bases and J 4 bases, with 18 bases left between them. The CDR3 region has the DNA TGCAGCGTCCACCAGACTGGGAGGGGCACTGAAGCTTTCTTT. Protein: CSVHQTGRGTEAFF.

This clone was seen just once. The chain is built from TRBV6-5 and TRBJ1-2; D unresolved. The CDR3 is made up of 12 amino acids. V was pared by 10 bases and J by 7 bases, with 16 bases between. Germline lookup yields CDR1 MNHEY and CDR2 SVGAGI. This CDR3 reads CATYSGKSGYTF. The DNA of the CDR3 is TGTGCCACCTACTCCGGGAAAAGTGGCTACACCTTC.

The chain uses TRBV6-5 and TRBJ1-3; D ambiguous. Germline V gene lookup returns CDR1 MNHEY and CDR2 SVGAGI. The CDR3 length is 15 residues. V was cut by 0 bases and J by 0 bases, with 6 bases left in between. This chain's CDR3 is CASSYSRSSGNTIYF. The CDR3 nucleotides are TGTGCCAGCAGTTACTCGAGGTCCTCTGGAAACACCATATATTTT.

The chain has TRBV7-2 and TRBJ1-1, with 7 bases that match TRBD1. CDR3 length: 15 amino acids. V dropped 2 bases and J dropped 1; count of bases not matched to a gene: 4. Germline CDR1 reads SGHTA; CDR2 reads FQGNSA. CDR3: CASSLPPGGNTEAFF. In DNA form, the CDR3 reads TGTGCCAGCAGCTTACCCCCAGGGGGGAACACTGAAGCTTTCTTT.

This clone is a singleton in its sample. The V and J genes are TRBV9 and TRBJ2-1; 10 positions match TRBD1. The germline gives CDR1 SGDLS, CDR2 YYNGEE. CDR3 length equals 19 residues. Trimming removed 3 bases from V and 3 bases from J; junction bases left unmatched: 15. The CDR3 loop is CASSGRDRGSLSDYNEQFF. In nucleotides, the CDR3 is TGTGCCAGCAGCGGACGGGACAGGGGCTCCCTAAGTGACTACAATGAGCAGTTCTTC.

The V gene is TRBV7-9, the J gene TRBJ1-1; 7 nucleotides line up with TRBD1. Germline CDR1 SEHNR, CDR2 FQNEAQ (reference sequence). V gave up 5 bases and J gave up 4 bases; unmatched junction bases: 4. The CDR3 has 13 residues. The CDR3 sequence is CASSRGTVTEAFF. CDR3 in DNA: TGTGCCAGCAGCCGTGGGACAGTCACTGAAGCTTTCTTT. Based on the CDR3 plus reference TRBV7-9 and TRBJ1-1, the full variable domain is DTGVSQNPRHKITKRGQNVTFRCDPISEHNRLYWYRQTLGQGPEFLTYFQNEAQLEKSRLLSDRFSAERPKGSFSTLEIQRTEQGDSAMYLCASSRGTVTEAFFGQGTRLTVV.

This rearrangement joins TRBV6-1 to TRBJ1-1; TRBD1 aligns across 9 bases. Germline CDR1 MNHNS, CDR2 SASEGT. The CDR3 loop spans 14 amino acids. Germline trimming cut 10 bases from V and 1 base from J; bases unmatched to any gene: 7. The CDR3 sequence: CATTRGQGNTEAFF. Here the CDR3 DNA reads TGTGCCACCACCCGGGGACAGGGGAACACTGAAGCTTTCTTT.

This clone was detected only a few times. The chain uses TRBV7-9 and TRBJ2-6; the D is unclear. Germline assignment: CDR1 SEHNR and CDR2 FQNEAQ (reference sequence). The CDR3 loop spans 13 amino acids. The germline V and J ends were trimmed by 5 bases and 4 bases, with 6 bases remaining between them. The CDR3 spells CASSQTGANVLTF. CDR3 coding DNA: TGTGCCAGCAGCCAAACAGGGGCCAACGTCCTGACTTTC.

V usage is TRBV9 and J usage is TRBJ1-2; D call uncertain. The CDR3 is 12 residues long. Germline-derived CDR1 and CDR2 are SGDLS and YYNGEE. Trimming left V 4 bases short and J 3 bases short, with 7 bases between. The CDR3 reads CASSNFDYGYTF. CDR3 nucleotides: TGTGCCAGCAGCAACTTTGACTATGGCTACACCTTC.